This T cell receptor beta chain was obtained from a study of blood T cell repertoires in COVID-19. Study context: COVID-19 samples, acute and convalescent, were from the United States, Italy and Spain. PBMCs, B-cell-depleted T cells, or T cells provided the cDNA or gDNA that made up the material.

Authors' data handling: Amplification of reference gene primers provided the estimated nucleated cell counts. The repertoire was sequenced with immunoSEQ multiplex PCR; TCRdb's copy has only in-frame clones and lacks some. From that table come the V and J calls and clone size; the DNA was used to work out D and trimming. The table shows under 100,000 clones, with 90% occurring only once. The CDR3 length is 15 residues. The V gene's germline CDR1 is GTSNPN and CDR2 SVGIG (reference sequence). Trimming at V came to 3 bases and at J to 9 bases, leaving 14 bases not matched to a gene. Source material: peripheral blood. The rearrangement uses TRBV30 and TRBJ2-3, with 8 bases lining up with TRBD2. The clonotype comes from a man in his fifties with acute or convalescent COVID-19. In DNA form, the CDR3 reads TGTGCCTGGAGGACGGGACTAAGCGGGAGCTGGACGCAGTATTTT. It encodes CAWRTGLSGSWTQYF.